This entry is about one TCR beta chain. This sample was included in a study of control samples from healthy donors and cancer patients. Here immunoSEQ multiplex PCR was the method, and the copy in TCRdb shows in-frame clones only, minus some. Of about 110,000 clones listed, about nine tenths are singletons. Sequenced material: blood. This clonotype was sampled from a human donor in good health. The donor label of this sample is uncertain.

The CDR3 loop is CASSEYKPDSPYYNEQFF. As DNA, the CDR3 is TGTGCCAGCAGTGAATATAAACCTGACAGTCCGTATTACAATGAGCAGTTCTTC. The chain links TRBV25-1 to TRBJ2-1; TRBD1 is a possible D gene (5 bases). Germline CDR1 is MGHDK and CDR2 is SYGVNS. The V gene lost 0 bases and the J gene lost 4 bases, with 19 bases spanning the gap. The CDR3 has 18 residues.